Presented here are 27 T cell receptor beta chains from one specimen sequenced in a study of T cell repertoires in cytomegalovirus infection. MiXCR was run by TCRdb on the reads, yielding one entry per CDR3 protein. The sample lists some 300,000 distinct CDR3 sequences; about 8.8% were seen once. Sequenced: PBMCs. The receptors here all came from a human donor in good health (CMV status not recorded). Some clones in this sample may be carry-over from other donors' samples.

This clonotype was seen ten or more times. J is TRBJ2-6 and V is TRBV9, with TRBD2 matching 7 bases. The CDR3 sequence is 15 residues long. Losses at the gene ends were 2 bases for V and 3 bases for J; bases not matched to a gene: 2. The germline V gene has CDR1 SGDLS and CDR2 YYNGEE. The CDR3 spells CASSVGRVGANVLTF. Here the CDR3 DNA reads TGTGCCAGCAGCGTGGGGAGGGTTGGGGCCAACGTCCTGACTTTC. The complete variable domain, with remaining parts taken from reference TRBV9 and TRBJ2-6, reads DSGVTQTPKHLITATGQRVTLRCSPRSGDLSVYWYQQSLDQGLQFLIQYYNGEERAKGNILERFSAQQFPDLHSELNLSSLELGDSALYFCASSVGRVGANVLTFGAGSRLTVL.

This clonotype was seen at least ten times. The chain joins TRBV7-2 to TRBJ1-5; TRBD1 agrees at 8 bases. Germline CDR1 and CDR2: SGHTA and FQGNSA. The CDR3 is made up of 13 amino acids. V shed 4 bases and J 4 bases; nucleotides not matched to a gene: 0. CDR3 DNA sequence: TGTGCCAGCAGCTGGGACAGGAATCAGCCCCAGCATTTT. Its protein product is CASSWDRNQPQHF.

This clonotype was seen ten or more times. This rearrangement joins TRBV7-3 to TRBJ2-3, with D perhaps given as TRBD1 or TRBD2 (6 bases each). From germline, CDR1 is SGHTA and CDR2 FQGTGA. CDR3 size: 14 residues. Trimming removed 5 bases from V and 4 bases from J, with 13 bases in between. The CDR3 sequence is CASSPTGGPDTQYF. In DNA form, the CDR3 reads TGTGCCAGCAGCCCCACCGGGGGCCCAGATACGCAGTATTTT.

In this sample, this clonotype turned up many times. The V and J genes are TRBV9 and TRBJ1-2, with a tentative D call TRBD1 (5 bases). This CDR3 has 14 residues. V was clipped by 4 bases and J by 3 bases, with 13 bases between them. Germline assignment: CDR1 SGDLS and CDR2 YYNGEE. CDR3 protein: CASSPDGGDYGYTF. CDR3 bases: TGTGCCAGCAGCCCGGACGGGGGGGACTATGGCTACACCTTC.

This clonotype showed up just a few times. The chain combines TRBV20-1 with TRBJ1-3, with D possibly matching TRBD1 (5 bases). The CDR3 is 16 amino acids. The germline gives CDR1 DFQATT, CDR2 SNEGSKA (reference sequence). Trimming took 5 bases from V and 0 from J, leaving 17 bases between them. CDR3 coding DNA: TGCAGTGCTGTTCCCGGGACCGTAGGCTCTGGAAACACCATATATTTT. As protein: CSAVPGTVGSGNTIYF.

A remark on this clonotype: This likely comes from a read error, as the CDR3 has no conserved phenylalanine or tryptophan at its end. The rearrangement joins TRBV7-2 to TRBJ2-1; 8 nucleotides match TRBD2. The V gene's germline CDR1 is SGHTA and CDR2 FQGNSA. There are 15 residues in the CDR3. Trimming cost V 7 bases and J 7 bases; bases outside gene matches: 12. In DNA form, the CDR3 reads TGTGCCAGCAACCCCGGGGGGGTAGCGGGAAATGAGCAGTTCTAC. The encoded protein is CASNPGGVAGNEQFY.

This clonotype was observed at least ten times. This chain connects TRBV19 to TRBJ2-1; D is possibly TRBD1 or TRBD2 (5 bases each). This CDR3 has 18 amino acids. V lost 1 base and J 6 bases, leaving 22 bases between the germline ends. Per germline, CDR1 LNHDA and CDR2 SQIVND (reference sequence). This CDR3 reads CASSIVPSPRGPGNEQFF. In DNA, the CDR3 is TGTGCCAGTAGTATAGTACCATCTCCTAGGGGACCAGGCAATGAGCAGTTCTTC.

There are a few counts of this clonotype. CDR3 region: CSARTSGTYNEQFF. The CDR3 coding sequence is TGCAGTGCCCGGACTAGCGGAACTTACAATGAGCAGTTCTTC. The genes are TRBV20-1 and TRBJ2-1, with 10 bases identical to TRBD2. V shed 6 bases and J 4 bases; nucleotides not matched to a gene: 6. CDR3 length equals 14 residues. Germline values: CDR1 DFQATT, CDR2 SNEGSKA (reference sequence).

The chain recombines TRBV15 with TRBJ2-1; 10 bases are shared with TRBD2. The CDR3 covers 17 residues. Germline V gives CDR1 LNHNV, CDR2 YYDKDF (reference sequence). V lost 2 bases to trimming and J lost 4 bases; unmatched junction nucleotides: 8. This CDR3 is CATSRHKNSGGYNEQFF. In DNA form, the CDR3 reads TGTGCCACCAGCAGACACAAGAATAGCGGGGGGTACAATGAGCAGTTCTTC.

This clonotype was seen repeatedly, ten times or more. The chain combines TRBV6-5 with TRBJ2-1; D ambiguous. V dropped 4 bases and J dropped 5 bases, with 12 bases sitting between them. The CDR3 loop spans 14 amino acids. Germline assignment: CDR1 MNHEY and CDR2 SVGAGI. The CDR3 region is CASSSRHPNNEQFF. The CDR3 coding sequence is TGTGCCAGCAGTTCACGGCACCCAAACAATGAGCAGTTCTTC.

This clonotype was seen many times. The chain couples TRBV6-1 to TRBJ1-2; D gene uncertain. The CDR3 length is 13 residues. V was trimmed by 5 bases and J by 5 bases, leaving 12 bases between them. Germline V lookup: CDR1 MNHNS, CDR2 SASEGT. The CDR3 protein is CASSLSVGYGYTF. CDR3 DNA: TGTGCCAGCAGTTTGTCGGTTGGGTATGGCTACACCTTC.

This clonotype has at least ten counts. The chain employs TRBV19 and TRBJ1-5; D is perhaps TRBD1 (5 bases). V gave up 3 bases and J gave up 4 bases, with 13 bases separating them. This CDR3 spans 15 amino acids. The germline gives CDR1 LNHDA, CDR2 SQIVND (reference sequence). The CDR3 DNA is TGTGCCAGTAGTATGGAGGGGATGGGGAATCAGCCCCAGCATTTT. Translated, it gives CASSMEGMGNQPQHF.

This chain connects TRBV4-1 to TRBJ2-6; unclear D gene. Germline V gene lookup returns CDR1 MGHRA and CDR2 YSYEKL. The CDR3 is 19 amino acids. Trimming removed 0 bases at V and 0 bases at J, with 15 bases between. CDR3 sequence (DNA): TGCGCCAGCAGCCAAGATCGGCCCATTGCCTACTCTGGGGCCAACGTCCTGACTTTC. This encodes CASSQDRPIAYSGANVLTF.

This clonotype was detected many times. The chain employs TRBV7-6 and TRBJ2-2; TRBD2 agrees at 7 bases. Germline V CDR1 and CDR2: SGHVS, FNYEAQ. V lost 4 bases and J lost 0; bases outside the gene matches: 5. This CDR3 has 16 residues. Here the CDR3 reads CASSSTSAANTGELFF. The CDR3 DNA follows: TGTGCCAGCAGCTCTACTAGCGCCGCGAACACCGGGGAGCTGTTTTTT.

This clonotype was observed many times. The rearrangement uses TRBV7-8 and TRBJ2-7, with TRBD2 matching 7 bases. The length of the CDR3 is 16 residues. Unmatched junction bases numbered 9, after V lost 1 base and J lost 3 bases. Germline CDR1 SGHVS, CDR2 FQNEAQ. The CDR3 here is CASSLGEGSIVYEQYF. CDR3 bases: TGTGCCAGCAGCTTAGGGGAGGGATCTATTGTCTACGAGCAGTACTTC.

At least ten counts were recorded for this clonotype. The chain links TRBV29-1 to TRBJ1-1; D ambiguous. Looked up from germline, CDR1 is SQVTM and CDR2 is ANQGSEA. The CDR3 runs to 10 residues. V was cut by 6 bases and J by 8 bases, with 10 bases left in between. The CDR3 spells CSVMNREAFF. The CDR3 region has the DNA TGCAGCGTCATGAACCGGGAAGCTTTCTTT.

This clonotype showed up many times. V is TRBV19 and J is TRBJ1-1; D perhaps matches TRBD1 (5 bases). The CDR3 is made up of 14 amino acids. V lost 6 bases to trimming and J lost 1 base, with 12 bases between them. Per the germline V gene, CDR1 is LNHDA and CDR2 is SQIVND (reference sequence). DNA for the CDR3: TGTGCCAGTAGGGATTTACAGGAGAACACTGAAGCTTTCTTT. It is translated as CASRDLQENTEAFF.

Only a few counts were recorded for this clonotype. The rearrangement links TRBV20-1 to TRBJ2-7, with a possible D match to TRBD1 (6 bases). Germline V gene lookup returns CDR1 DFQATT and CDR2 SNEGSKA (reference sequence). V shed 1 base and J shed 0 bases, with 7 bases lying between them. The CDR3 runs 13 residues. CDR3 DNA sequence: TGCAGTGCTAGAGCGGGACACTCCTACGAGCAGTACTTC. This sequence encodes CSARAGHSYEQYF.

The V call is TRBV7-9, the J call TRBJ1-1; 12 nucleotides match TRBD1. The CDR3 runs 16 residues. Germline CDR1 SEHNR, CDR2 FQNEAQ (reference sequence). Germline trimming cut 5 bases from V and 4 bases from J; bases unmatched to any gene: 8. DNA of the CDR3: TGTGCCAGCAGCGGATCGGGACAGGGGGCGTTCACTGAAGCTTTCTTT. Translated: CASSGSGQGAFTEAFF.

The chain joins TRBV6-6 to TRBJ2-2, with D maybe TRBD2 (6 bases). Deletions cut 2 bases from V and 2 bases from J, with 15 bases between. Germline CDR1 is MNHNY and CDR2 is SVGAGI (reference sequence). The CDR3 totals 17 residues. CDR3 region: CASSYVRSSANTGELFF. DNA for the CDR3: TGTGCCAGCAGTTACGTCCGTTCTAGCGCTAACACCGGGGAGCTGTTTTTT.

This clonotype occurred many times. The chain couples TRBV7-2 to TRBJ2-7; the D gene could be TRBD1 or TRBD2 (5 bases each). Germline V CDR1 and CDR2: SGHTA, FQGNSA. The CDR3 is made up of 13 amino acids. The V end lost 3 bases, the J end lost 1 base, and 7 bases lay between the germline ends. CDR3 sequence: CASSFGGSYEQYF. The CDR3 DNA sequence: TGTGCCAGCAGCTTTGGGGGATCCTACGAGCAGTACTTC. Full variable domain (remainder filled in from reference TRBV7-2 and TRBJ2-7): GAGVSQSPSNKVTEKGKDVELRCDPISGHTALYWYRQSLGQGLEFLIYFQGNSAPDKSGLPSDRFSAERTGGSVSTLTIQRTQQEDSAVYLCASSFGGSYEQYFGPGTRLTVT.

This clonotype was observed a few times. The gene calls are TRBV5-1 and TRBJ2-6; 7 nucleotides line up with TRBD1. CDR3 length: 16 amino acids. Looked up from germline, CDR1 is SGHRS and CDR2 is YFSETQ. The V segment lost 2 bases and the J segment 1 base; nucleotides outside the gene matches: 3. CDR3 bases: TGCGCCAGCAGCTTAACAGGGGTGTCTGGGGCCAACGTCCTGACTTTC. Residues: CASSLTGVSGANVLTF.

This clonotype has at least ten counts. This sequence joins TRBV14 and TRBJ1-2, with no clear D. With 0 bases removed from V and 4 bases from J, the gap between germline ends came to 12 bases. CDR3 length: 15 amino acids. Germline CDR1 is SGHDN and CDR2 is FVKESK. CDR3 sequence reads: CASSQEEAVTYGYTF. Written as DNA, the CDR3 is TGTGCCAGCAGCCAAGAGGAAGCGGTAACCTATGGCTACACCTTC. Together with reference TRBV14 and TRBJ1-2, the CDR3 gives the full variable domain: EAGVTQFPSHSVIEKGQTVTLRCDPISGHDNLYWYRRVMGKEIKFLLHFVKESKQDESGMPNNRFLAERTGGTYSTLKVQPAELEDSGVYFCASSQEEAVTYGYTFGSGTRLTVV.

This clonotype was seen only a few times. V is TRBV12-5 and J is TRBJ2-5; the match to TRBD2 covers 14 bases. The CDR3 has 17 residues. Germline loops: CDR1 LGHNT, CDR2 FRNRAP. V lost 5 bases to trimming and J lost 7 bases; unmatched junction nucleotides: 12. CDR3 coding DNA: TGTGCTAGTGGTACCGGGACTAGCGGGGGCGTTGGGTTGACCCAGTACTTC. This sequence encodes CASGTGTSGGVGLTQYF.

The chain combines TRBV20-1 with TRBJ2-7; either TRBD1 or TRBD2 may fit D (7 bases each). Germline CDR1 DFQATT, CDR2 SNEGSKA (reference sequence). Trimming stripped 7 bases from V and 6 bases from J, with 13 bases between. The CDR3 length is 11 residues. The DNA for the CDR3 is TGCAGTGGCAGGGGGGGCTCCGAGCAGTACGTC. It specifies CSGRGGSEQYV.

This clonotype was recorded at least ten times. The rearrangement joins TRBV23-1 to TRBJ2-7; 12 bases fit TRBD1. TRBV23-1 is filed as an ORF, its function uncertain. There are 17 residues in the CDR3. V trimming: 4 bases; J trimming: 2 bases; junction bases outside the gene matches: 9. The CDR3 region has the DNA TGCGCCAGCAGTCCCACTGGGACAGGGGGCCGGACCTACGAGCAGTACGTC. Amino acid sequence: CASSPTGTGGRTYEQYV.

This clonotype has at least ten counts. The rearrangement joins TRBV7-2 to TRBJ2-3; D perhaps matches TRBD1 (6 bases). V dropped 3 bases and J dropped 1 base, with 17 bases sitting between them. From germline, CDR1 is SGHTA and CDR2 FQGNSA. The CDR3 totals 17 residues. The CDR3 bases are TGTGCCAGCAGCTTCTCGGTCAGGGGTGGAGGCACAGATACGCAGTATTTT. As protein: CASSFSVRGGGTDTQYF.